The T cell receptor (beta chain) under discussion was sequenced for a study of PD-L1 blockade in urothelial cancer. Study context: It was around 2014 that patients started atezolizumab at 1,200 mg intravenously every 3 weeks.

TCRdb's copy holds only in-frame clones and misses some; the assay was immunoSEQ multiplex PCR. This sample carries 45,000 to 50,000 clones, about 87% of them seen once, and the ten largest clones take less than 4%. This specimen consisted of PBMCs, obtained around atezolizumab (anti-PD-L1) treatment. This sequence originates from a man aged 80 or over with urothelial cancer.

CDR3 in amino acids: CASSLGRFSGNTIYF. CDR3 sequence (DNA): TGTGCCAGCAGCTTAGGGAGGTTCTCTGGAAACACCATATATTTT. The chain employs TRBV7-2 and TRBJ1-3; no clear D. V shed 1 base and J shed 0 bases, with 7 bases lying between them. The CDR3 covers 15 residues. Germline V gives CDR1 SGHTA, CDR2 FQGNSA.